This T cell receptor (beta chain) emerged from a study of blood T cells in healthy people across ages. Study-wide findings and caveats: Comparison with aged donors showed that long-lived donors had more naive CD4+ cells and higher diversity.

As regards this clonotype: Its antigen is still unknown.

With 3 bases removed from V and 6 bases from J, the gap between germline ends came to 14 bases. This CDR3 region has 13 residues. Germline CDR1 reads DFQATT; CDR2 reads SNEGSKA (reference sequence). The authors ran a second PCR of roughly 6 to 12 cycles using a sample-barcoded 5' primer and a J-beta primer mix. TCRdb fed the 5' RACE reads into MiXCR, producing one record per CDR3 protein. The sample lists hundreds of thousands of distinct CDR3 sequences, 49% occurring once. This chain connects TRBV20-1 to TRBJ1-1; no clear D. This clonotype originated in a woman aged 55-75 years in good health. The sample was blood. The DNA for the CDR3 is TGCAGTGCTAGTCGCGGGATCGCGGCTGAAGCTTTCTTT. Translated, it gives CSASRGIAAEAFF.